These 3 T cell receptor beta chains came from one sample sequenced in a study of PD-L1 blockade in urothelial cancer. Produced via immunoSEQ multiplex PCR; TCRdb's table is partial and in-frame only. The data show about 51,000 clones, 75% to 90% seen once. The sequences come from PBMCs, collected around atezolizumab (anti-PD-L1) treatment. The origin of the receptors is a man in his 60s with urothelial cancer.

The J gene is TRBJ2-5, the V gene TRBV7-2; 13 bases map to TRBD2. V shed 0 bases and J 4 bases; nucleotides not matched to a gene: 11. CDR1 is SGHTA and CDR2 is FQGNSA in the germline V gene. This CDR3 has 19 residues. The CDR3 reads CASSLAQRSGLAGAETQYF. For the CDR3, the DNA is TGTGCCAGCAGCTTAGCCCAACGAAGTGGACTAGCGGGGGCAGAGACCCAGTACTTC.

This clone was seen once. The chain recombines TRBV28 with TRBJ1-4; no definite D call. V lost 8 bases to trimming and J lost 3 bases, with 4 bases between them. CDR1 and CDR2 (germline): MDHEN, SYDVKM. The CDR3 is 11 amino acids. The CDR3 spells CASLSNEKLFF. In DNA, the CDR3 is TGTGCCAGCCTTTCTAATGAAAAACTGTTTTTT. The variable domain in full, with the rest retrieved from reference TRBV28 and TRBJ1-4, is DVKVTQSSRYLVKRTGEKVFLECVQDMDHENMFWYRQDPGLGLRLIYFSYDVKMKEKGDIPEGYSVSREKKERFSLILESASTNQTSMYLCASLSNEKLFFGSGTQLSVL.

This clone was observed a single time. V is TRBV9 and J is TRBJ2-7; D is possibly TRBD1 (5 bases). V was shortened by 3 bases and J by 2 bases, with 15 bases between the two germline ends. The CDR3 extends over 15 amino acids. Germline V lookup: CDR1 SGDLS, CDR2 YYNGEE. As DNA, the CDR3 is TGTGCCAGCAGCGAAAGTGGGGCCACAACCTACGAGCAGTACTTC. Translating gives CASSESGATTYEQYF.